The clone carrying this T cell receptor (beta chain) was seen just once. What it recognizes is unknown. This entry belongs to a study of shared clonotypes between healthy human individuals. TCRdb's table, derived via immunoSEQ multiplex PCR, lists solely in-frame clones and lacks some. This sample carries under 2.5 million clones, about 90% of them seen once, and the ten largest clones take 0.37%. The CDR3 has 12 amino acids. V was cut by 9 bases and J by 1 base, with 9 bases left in between. Germline lookup yields CDR1 LNHDA and CDR2 SQIVND (reference sequence). Points from the study as a whole: Rarefaction showed that sequencing of sorted subsets was incomplete (despite large depth).

The donor population consisted of healthy HIV-negative adults with no recent acute infections or vaccinations. This chain uses TRBV19 with TRBJ1-1; D remains ambiguous. The sequence came from a man between 18 and 35 years old in good health. Some clones in this sample may be carry-over from other donors' samples. Sample: naive CD4+ T cells from PBMCs. The subset here: CD45RA+ positively selected. CDR3 DNA: TGTGCCAGCCGTCGCCGGAACACTGAAGCTTTCTTT. Encoded protein: CASRRRNTEAFF.